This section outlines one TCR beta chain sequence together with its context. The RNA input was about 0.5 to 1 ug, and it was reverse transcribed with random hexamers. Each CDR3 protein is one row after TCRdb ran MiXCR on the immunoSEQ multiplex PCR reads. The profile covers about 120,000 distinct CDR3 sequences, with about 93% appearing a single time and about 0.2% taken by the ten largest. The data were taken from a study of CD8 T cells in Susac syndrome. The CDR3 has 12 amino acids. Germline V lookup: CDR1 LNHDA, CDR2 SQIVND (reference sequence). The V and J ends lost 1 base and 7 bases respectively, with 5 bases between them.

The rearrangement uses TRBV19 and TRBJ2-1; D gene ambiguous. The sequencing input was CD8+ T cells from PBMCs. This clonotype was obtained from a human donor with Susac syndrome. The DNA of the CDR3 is TGTGCCAGTAGTATAGCCCTAAATGAGCAGTTCTTC. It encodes CASSIALNEQFF.